This T cell receptor (beta chain) was found in a study of blood T cell repertoires in COVID-19. About the study: Specimens from acute and convalescent COVID-19 originated in the United States, Italy and Spain.

This CDR3 spans 17 amino acids. The germline CDR1 and CDR2 sequences are GTSNPN and SVGIG (reference sequence). Deletions cut 3 bases from V and 4 bases from J, with 22 bases between. Profiling relied on immunoSEQ multiplex PCR, and the TCRdb table lists in-frame clones only, not all of them. Of 200,000 to 250,000 clones in the sample, 75% to 85% were seen once. This clonotype was obtained from a man in his fifties or sixties with COVID-19, enrolled during active disease. The source material was peripheral blood. The chain uses TRBV30 and TRBJ2-1, with D possibly being TRBD2 (5 bases). CDR3 amino acids: CAWSELFTSGVYNEQFF. The CDR3 DNA follows: TGTGCCTGGAGCGAACTTTTTACCAGCGGAGTTTACAATGAGCAGTTCTTC.